A selection of T cell receptor beta chains follows, all from one sample in a study of CD8 T cells in ankylosing spondylitis. TCRdb redid the calling of the 5' RACE reads with MiXCR, one entry per CDR3 protein. Of 350,000 to 550,000 distinct CDR3 sequences in the sample, about 25% were seen once. The sequencing input was blood, either unsorted or a sorted T cell fraction (not recorded which). The receptors were sampled from a male donor with ankylosing spondylitis. The CDR3 runs from the conserved cysteine through the conserved F or W. D genes are given only for firm matches. The size of a clone is reported for some rows only, either as once, few or many, or as a class for expanded clones.

CDR3nt,CDR3aa,v_gene,j_gene,d_gene,abundance
TGCGCCAGCAGCCCCGGGACTAGCTTCTACAATGAGCAGTTCTTC,CASSPGTSFYNEQFF,TRBV5-1,TRBJ2-1,TRBD2,-
TGTGCCAGCAGCGAACTGGGGGGGCGTGAAGCTTTCTTT,CASSELGGREAFF,TRBV3-1,TRBJ1-1,-,few
TGTGCCAGCAGCTCCCTTAAAGGGCACCGAGCCTACAATGAGCAGTTCTTC,CASSSLKGHRAYNEQFF,TRBV11-2,TRBJ2-1,-,few
TGCGCCAGCAGCTTGGAGACTACCGGACAGGGTTTCTTTGCCGGGGAGCTGTTTTTT,CASSLETTGQGFFAGELFF,TRBV5-1,TRBJ2-2,TRBD1,-
TGCAGTGCTAAATCAACGGGAGGGCCGGGGGAGACCCAGTACTTC,CSAKSTGGPGETQYF,TRBV20-1,TRBJ2-5,TRBD2,few
TGCGCCAGCAGCGCCGGAGTGAGTCCTGGCCTCTATGGCTACACCTTC,CASSAGVSPGLYGYTF,TRBV5-1,TRBJ1-2,-,-
TGTGCCAGCAGCGCCAGGACAGGGTTTAGTGAAAAACTGTTTTTT,CASSARTGFSEKLFF,TRBV2,TRBJ1-4,TRBD1,few
TGCAGTGCTGCACGGACGACTAGCTTTAACTACGAGCAGTACTTC,CSAARTTSFNYEQYF,TRBV20-1,TRBJ2-7,TRBD2,-
TGTGCCAGCAGCTTTACCCCGACAGGGGGCACTGAAGCTTTCTTT,CASSFTPTGGTEAFF,TRBV3-1,TRBJ1-1,TRBD1,-
TGTGCCAGTAGTATAATATCGGATCAAGAGACCCAGTACTTC,CASSIISDQETQYF,TRBV19,TRBJ2-5,-,-
TGTGCCAGCAGTTTAGGACTAGAATCCCACGAGCAGTACTTC,CASSLGLESHEQYF,TRBV12-3/TRBV12-4,TRBJ2-7,-,-
TGTGCCAGCAGCCCTAGTCAGACCTCCTACAATGAGCAGTTCTTC,CASSPSQTSYNEQFF,TRBV2,TRBJ2-1,-,-
TGCGCCAGCAGCTTGGCGGATAACTACGAGCAGTACTTC,CASSLADNYEQYF,TRBV5-1,TRBJ2-7,-,few
TGCAGTGCTAGAGCCCGGCCCCGGGCCGGGGAGCTGTTTTTT,CSARARPRAGELFF,TRBV20-1,TRBJ2-2,-,-
TGTGCCAGCAGCCAAGATCGGAATGACAGGGGAAACACCATATATTTT,CASSQDRNDRGNTIYF,TRBV4-2,TRBJ1-3,-,-
TGCAGTGCTAGAGTCCCGGGACTAGTGGGCAATGAGCAGTTCTTC,CSARVPGLVGNEQFF,TRBV20-1,TRBJ2-1,TRBD2,-
TGTGCCAGCAGCAGGGACAAAAACAATGAGCAGTTCTTC,CASSRDKNNEQFF,TRBV11-2,TRBJ2-1,-,few
TGTGCCAGCAGCGTAGCTTTGGCGAACACCGGGGAGCTGTTTTTT,CASSVALANTGELFF,TRBV9,TRBJ2-2,-,-
TGTGCCAGCAGCTTAGGACAGGCCTTAACCTACGAGCAGTACTTC,CASSLGQALTYEQYF,TRBV7-9,TRBJ2-7,-,-
TGTGCCAGCAGCTTCCGGACAGAACTTTATAGCAATCAGCCCCAGCATTTT,CASSFRTELYSNQPQHF,TRBV7-2,TRBJ1-5,-,few
TGTGCCACCAGCAGAGATCTGGGGGCGGATGGCTACACCTTC,CATSRDLGADGYTF,TRBV15,TRBJ1-2,-,-
TGTGCCAGCAGTACGGACAGGGACACTGAAGCTTTCTTT,CASSTDRDTEAFF,TRBV2,TRBJ1-1,TRBD1,few
TGCGCCAGCAGCTTGCTGGGAAGGTACGAGCAGTACTTC,CASSLLGRYEQYF,TRBV5-1,TRBJ2-7,-,-
TGTGCCAGCAGTTACAATTCGGGCGGGGTGGGAGATACGCAGTATTTT,CASSYNSGGVGDTQYF,TRBV11-2,TRBJ2-3,-,few
TGTGCCAGCAGCTTAGACGTCGGGAGTAGAGGTGAGCAGTTCTTC,CASSLDVGSRGEQFF,TRBV11-2,TRBJ2-1,-,few
TGCGCCAGCAGCCGGGAGCGAAGGGGTTCCTACAATGAGCAGTTCTTC,CASSRERRGSYNEQFF,TRBV5-1,TRBJ2-1,-,-
TGCAGTGCTAATCATGGGGGCGGCGTGGCAGATACGCAGTATTTT,CSANHGGGVADTQYF,TRBV20-1,TRBJ2-3,-,few
TGTGCCAGCAGCTTAACTGGGATGGAGACCCAGTACTTC,CASSLTGMETQYF,TRBV7-9,TRBJ2-5,-,few